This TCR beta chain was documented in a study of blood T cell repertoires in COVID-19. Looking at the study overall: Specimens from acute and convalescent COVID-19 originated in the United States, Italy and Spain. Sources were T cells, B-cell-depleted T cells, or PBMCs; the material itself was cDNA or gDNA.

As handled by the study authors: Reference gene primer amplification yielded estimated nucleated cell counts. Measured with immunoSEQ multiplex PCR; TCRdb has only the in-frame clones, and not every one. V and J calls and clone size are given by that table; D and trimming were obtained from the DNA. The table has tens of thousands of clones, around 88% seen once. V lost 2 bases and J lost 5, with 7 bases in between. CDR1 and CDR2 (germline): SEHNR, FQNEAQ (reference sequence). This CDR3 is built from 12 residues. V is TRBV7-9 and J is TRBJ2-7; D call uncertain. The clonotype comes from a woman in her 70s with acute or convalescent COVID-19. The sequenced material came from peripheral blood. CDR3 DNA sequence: TGTGCCAGCAGCTTAACATACGACGAGCAGTACTTC. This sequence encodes CASSLTYDEQYF.